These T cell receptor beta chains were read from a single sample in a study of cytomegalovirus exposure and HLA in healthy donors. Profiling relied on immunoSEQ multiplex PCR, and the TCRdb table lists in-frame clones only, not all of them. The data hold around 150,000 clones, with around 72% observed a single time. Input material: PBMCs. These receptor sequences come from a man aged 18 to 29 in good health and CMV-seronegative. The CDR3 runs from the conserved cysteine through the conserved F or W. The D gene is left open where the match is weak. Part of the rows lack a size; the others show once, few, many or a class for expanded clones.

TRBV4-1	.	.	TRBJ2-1	TGCGCCAGCACAAAACCCGGGACTCCAAACAATGAGCAGTTCTTC	CASTKPGTPNNEQFF
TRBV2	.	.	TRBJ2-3	TGTGCCAGCAGCCCCCTTGGGGCCCAAGGCTCAGATACGCAGTATTTT	CASSPLGAQGSDTQYF
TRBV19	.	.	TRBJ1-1	TGTGCCAGTAGTACGGGGTGGACTGAAGCTTTCTTT	CASSTGWTEAFF
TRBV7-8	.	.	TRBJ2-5	TGTGCCAGCAGCCCGCGGCGGGCGGGGGAGACCCAGTACTTC	CASSPRRAGETQYF
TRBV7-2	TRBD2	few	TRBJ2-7	TGTGCCAGCAGCTTAGGAGGCGGGAGTCCCTACGAGCAGTACTTC	CASSLGGGSPYEQYF
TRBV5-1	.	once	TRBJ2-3	TGCGCCAGCAGCCTGATGATGAAACTAGGGGGAGATACGCAGTATTTT	CASSLMMKLGGDTQYF
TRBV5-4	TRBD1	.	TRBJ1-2	TGTGCCAGCGGGGACAGTAACCATATTCCCTTCTATGGCTACACCTTC	CASGDSNHIPFYGYTF
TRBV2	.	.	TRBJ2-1	TGTGCCAGCAATGAGGGTACAGGGACGAATGAGCAGTTCTTC	CASNEGTGTNEQFF
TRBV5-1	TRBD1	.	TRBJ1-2	TGCGCCAGCAGGAATGGACAGGGTGGCTATGGCTACACCTTC	CASRNGQGGYGYTF
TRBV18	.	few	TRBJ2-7	TGTGCCAGCGCCGAAGTAGGGAGTGGCGAGCAGTACTTC	CASAEVGSGEQYF
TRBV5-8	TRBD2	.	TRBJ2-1	TGTGCCAGCAGCTGGGAAGGGGCTAGCGGGAGTTGGCTCGGAGGTGAGCAGTTCTTC	CASSWEGASGSWLGGEQFF
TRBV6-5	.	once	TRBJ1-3	TGTGCCAGCAGTAGGGGGGGAGGTGGAAACACCATATATTTT	CASSRGGGGNTIYF
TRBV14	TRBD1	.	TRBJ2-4	TGTGCCAGCAGCCCTTCCGGGACAGCAAACATTCAGTACTTC	CASSPSGTANIQYF
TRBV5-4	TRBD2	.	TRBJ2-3	TGTGCCAGCAGTCGGACTAGCACCTCCACAGATACGCAGTATTTT	CASSRTSTSTDTQYF
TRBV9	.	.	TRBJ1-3	TGTGCCAGCAGCGTAGACATATCCTCTGGAAACACCATATATTTT	CASSVDISSGNTIYF
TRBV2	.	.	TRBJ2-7	TGTGCCAGCAGAGGGGGTATCGTCTACGAGCAGTACTTC	CASRGGIVYEQYF